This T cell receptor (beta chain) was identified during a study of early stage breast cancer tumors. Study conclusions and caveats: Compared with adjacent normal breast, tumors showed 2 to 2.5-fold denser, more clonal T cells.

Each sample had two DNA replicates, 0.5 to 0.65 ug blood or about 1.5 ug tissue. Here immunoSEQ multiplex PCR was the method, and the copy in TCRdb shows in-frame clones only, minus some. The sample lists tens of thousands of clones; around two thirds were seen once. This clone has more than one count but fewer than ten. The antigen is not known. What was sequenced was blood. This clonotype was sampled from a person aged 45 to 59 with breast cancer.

This chain's CDR3 is CASSFAGDIQYF. CDR3 nucleotide sequence: TGTGCCAGCAGCTTTGCAGGGGACATTCAGTACTTC. This rearrangement joins TRBV5-6 to TRBJ2-4, with D possibly TRBD1 on 6 matching bases. The CDR3 length is 12 residues. V lost 2 bases, J lost 8 bases, and 8 bases lay in between. Germline V gene sequence: CDR1 SGHDT, CDR2 YYEEEE.